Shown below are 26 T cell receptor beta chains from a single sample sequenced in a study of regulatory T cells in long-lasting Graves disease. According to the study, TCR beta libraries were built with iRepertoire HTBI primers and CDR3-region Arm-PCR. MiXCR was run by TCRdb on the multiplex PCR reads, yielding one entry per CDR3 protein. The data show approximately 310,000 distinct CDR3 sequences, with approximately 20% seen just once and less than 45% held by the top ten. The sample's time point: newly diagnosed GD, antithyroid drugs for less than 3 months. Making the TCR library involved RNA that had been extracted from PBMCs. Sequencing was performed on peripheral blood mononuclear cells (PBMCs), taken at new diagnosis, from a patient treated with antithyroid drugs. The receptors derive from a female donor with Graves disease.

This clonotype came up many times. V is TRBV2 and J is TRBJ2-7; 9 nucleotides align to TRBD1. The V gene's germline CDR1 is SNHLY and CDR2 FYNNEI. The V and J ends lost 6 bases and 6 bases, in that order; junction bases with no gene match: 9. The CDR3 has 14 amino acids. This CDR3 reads CASSATGGGREQYF. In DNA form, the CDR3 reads TGTGCCAGCAGCGCGACAGGGGGGGGTCGCGAGCAGTACTTC.

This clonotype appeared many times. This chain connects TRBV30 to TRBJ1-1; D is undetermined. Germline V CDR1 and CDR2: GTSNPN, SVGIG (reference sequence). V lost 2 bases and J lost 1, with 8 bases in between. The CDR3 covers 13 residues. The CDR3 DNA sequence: TGTGCCTGGAGTATGGACGGGAACACTGAAGCTTTCTTT. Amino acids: CAWSMDGNTEAFF.

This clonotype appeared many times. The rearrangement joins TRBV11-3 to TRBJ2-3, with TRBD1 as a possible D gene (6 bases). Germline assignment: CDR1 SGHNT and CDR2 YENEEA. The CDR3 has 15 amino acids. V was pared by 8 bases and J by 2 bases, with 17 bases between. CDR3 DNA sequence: TGTGCCAGCTCGGTAATGAGGGGGACCACAGATACGCAGTATTTT. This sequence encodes CASSVMRGTTDTQYF. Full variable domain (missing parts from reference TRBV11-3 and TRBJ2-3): EAGVVQSPRYKIIEKKQPVAFWCNPISGHNTLYWYLQNLGQGPELLIRYENEEAVDDSQLPKDRFSAERLKGVDSTLKIQPAELGDSAVYLCASSVMRGTTDTQYFGPGTRLTVL.

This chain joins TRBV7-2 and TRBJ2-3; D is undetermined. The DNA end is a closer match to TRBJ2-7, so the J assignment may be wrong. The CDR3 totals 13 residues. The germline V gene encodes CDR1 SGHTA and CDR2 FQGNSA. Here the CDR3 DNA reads TGTGCCAGCAGCTTTGGTAGTCTTCGCGAGCAGTACTTC. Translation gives CASSFGSLREQYF.

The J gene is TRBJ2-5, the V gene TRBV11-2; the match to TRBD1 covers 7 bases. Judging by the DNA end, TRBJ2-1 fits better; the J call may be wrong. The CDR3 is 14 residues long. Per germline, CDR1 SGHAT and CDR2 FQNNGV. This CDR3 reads CASSFDRVSNEQFF. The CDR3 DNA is TGTGCCAGCAGCTTTGACAGGGTTAGTAATGAGCAGTTCTTC.

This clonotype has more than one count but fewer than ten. CDR3: CASSAGGIDEQFF. CDR3 coding DNA: TGTGCCAGCAGTGCGGGAGGTATTGATGAGCAGTTCTTC. The gene calls are TRBV25-1 and TRBJ2-1; 7 bases align to TRBD2. The V segment lost 4 bases and the J segment 8 bases; nucleotides outside the gene matches: 5. Germline loops: CDR1 MGHDK, CDR2 SYGVNS. The CDR3 is made up of 13 amino acids.

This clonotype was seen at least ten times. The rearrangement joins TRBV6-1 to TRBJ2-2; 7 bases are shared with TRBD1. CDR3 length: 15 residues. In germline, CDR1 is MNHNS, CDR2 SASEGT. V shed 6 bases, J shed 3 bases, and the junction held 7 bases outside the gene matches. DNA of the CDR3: TGTGCCAGCAGGGCGACAGGGAGAGACACCGGGGAGCTGTTTTTT. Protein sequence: CASRATGRDTGELFF.

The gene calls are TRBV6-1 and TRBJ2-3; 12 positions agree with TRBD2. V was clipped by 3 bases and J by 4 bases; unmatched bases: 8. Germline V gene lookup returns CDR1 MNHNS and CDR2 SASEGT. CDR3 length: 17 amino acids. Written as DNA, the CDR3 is TGTGCCAGCAGTGAGGGAATGACTAGCGGGAGAGCAGATACGCAGTATTTT. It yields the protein CASSEGMTSGRADTQYF.

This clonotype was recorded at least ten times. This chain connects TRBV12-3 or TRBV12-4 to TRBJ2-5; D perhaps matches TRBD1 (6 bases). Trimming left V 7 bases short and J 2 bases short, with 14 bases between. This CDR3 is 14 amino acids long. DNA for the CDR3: TGTGCCAGCAACAAACAGGGCCCACAAGAGACCCAGTACTTC. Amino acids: CASNKQGPQETQYF.

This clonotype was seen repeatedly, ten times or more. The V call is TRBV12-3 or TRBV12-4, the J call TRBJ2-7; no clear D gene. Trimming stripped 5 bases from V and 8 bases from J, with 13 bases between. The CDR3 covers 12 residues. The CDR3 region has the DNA TGTGCCAGCAGTCCCGAGGATATCAAGCAGTACTTC. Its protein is CASSPEDIKQYF.

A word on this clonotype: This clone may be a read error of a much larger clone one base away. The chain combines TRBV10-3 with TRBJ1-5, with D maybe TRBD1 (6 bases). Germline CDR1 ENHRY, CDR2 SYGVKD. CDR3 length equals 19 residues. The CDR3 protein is CATSESILEDRGSNQPQHF. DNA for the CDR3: TGTGCCACCAGTGAGTCGATTCTCGAGGACAGAGGAAGCAATCAGCCCCAGCATTTT.

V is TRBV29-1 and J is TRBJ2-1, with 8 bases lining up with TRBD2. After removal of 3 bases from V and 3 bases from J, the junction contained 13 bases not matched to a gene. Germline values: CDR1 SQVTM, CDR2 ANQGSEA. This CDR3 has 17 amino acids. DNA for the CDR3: TGCAGCGTTGATTTTGCCGGGGGACTAGTTATCTACAATGAGCAGTTCTTC. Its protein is CSVDFAGGLVIYNEQFF.

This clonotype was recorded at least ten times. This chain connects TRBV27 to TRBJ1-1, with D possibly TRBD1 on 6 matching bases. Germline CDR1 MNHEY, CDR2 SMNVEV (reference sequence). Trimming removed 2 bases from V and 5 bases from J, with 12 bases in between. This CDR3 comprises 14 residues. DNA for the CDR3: TGTGCCAGCAGTTTAGCAGGGGAACGGACTGAAGCTTTCTTT. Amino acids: CASSLAGERTEAFF.

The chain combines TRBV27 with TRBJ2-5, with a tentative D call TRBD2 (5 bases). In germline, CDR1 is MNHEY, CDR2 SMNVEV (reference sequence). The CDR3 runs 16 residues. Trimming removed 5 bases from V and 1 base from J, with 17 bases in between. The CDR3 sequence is CASSSQGSWGQETQYF. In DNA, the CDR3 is TGTGCCAGCAGTAGCCAAGGGAGCTGGGGCCAAGAGACCCAGTACTTC.

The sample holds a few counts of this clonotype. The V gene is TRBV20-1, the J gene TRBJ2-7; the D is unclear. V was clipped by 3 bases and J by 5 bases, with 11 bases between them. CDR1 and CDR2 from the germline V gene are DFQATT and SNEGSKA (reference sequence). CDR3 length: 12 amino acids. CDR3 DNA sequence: TGCAGTGCTAGCCCCGGTCGGAACGAGCAGTACTTC. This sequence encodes CSASPGRNEQYF.

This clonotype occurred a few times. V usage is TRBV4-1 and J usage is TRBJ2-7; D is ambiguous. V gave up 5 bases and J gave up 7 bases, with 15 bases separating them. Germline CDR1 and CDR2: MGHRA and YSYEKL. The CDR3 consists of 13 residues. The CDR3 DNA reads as TGCGCCAGCAGCGATACCTTATGGCTGGAGCAGTACTTC. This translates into CASSDTLWLEQYF.

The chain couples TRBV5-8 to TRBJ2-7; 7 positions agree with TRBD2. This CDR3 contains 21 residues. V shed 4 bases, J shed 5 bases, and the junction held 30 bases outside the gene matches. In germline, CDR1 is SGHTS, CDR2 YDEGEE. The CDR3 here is CASSHLYQGELALTWSHEQYF. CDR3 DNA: TGTGCCAGCAGCCACCTGTACCAGGGCGAACTAGCGCTCACATGGTCTCACGAGCAGTACTTC.

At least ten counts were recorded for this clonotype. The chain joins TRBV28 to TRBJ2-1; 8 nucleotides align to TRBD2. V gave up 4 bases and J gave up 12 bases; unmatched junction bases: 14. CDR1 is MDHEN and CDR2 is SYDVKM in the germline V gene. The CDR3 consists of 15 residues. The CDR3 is CASSWTSTDNEWQFF. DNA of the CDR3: TGTGCCAGCAGTTGGACTAGCACAGACAATGAGTGGCAGTTCTTC.

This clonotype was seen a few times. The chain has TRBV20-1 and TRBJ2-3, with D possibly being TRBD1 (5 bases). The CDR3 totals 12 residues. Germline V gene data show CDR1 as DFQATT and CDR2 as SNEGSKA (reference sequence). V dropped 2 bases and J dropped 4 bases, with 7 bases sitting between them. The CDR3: CSARQGADTQYF. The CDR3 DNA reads TGCAGTGCTAGACAGGGCGCAGATACGCAGTATTTT.

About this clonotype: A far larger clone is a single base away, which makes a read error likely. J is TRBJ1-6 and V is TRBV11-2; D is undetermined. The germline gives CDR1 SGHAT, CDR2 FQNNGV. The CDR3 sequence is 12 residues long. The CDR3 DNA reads TGTGCCAGCAGCGACCAGAATTCACCCCTCCAATTT. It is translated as CASSDQNSPLQF.

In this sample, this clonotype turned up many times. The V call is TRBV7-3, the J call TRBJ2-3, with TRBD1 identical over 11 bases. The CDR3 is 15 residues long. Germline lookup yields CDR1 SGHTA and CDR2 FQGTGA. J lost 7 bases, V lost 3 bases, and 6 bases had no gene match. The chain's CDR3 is CASSLGQGVHHTQYF. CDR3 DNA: TGTGCCAGCAGCTTGGGACAGGGGGTGCACCATACGCAGTATTTT. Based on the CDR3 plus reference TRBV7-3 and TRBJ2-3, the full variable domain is GAGVSQTPSNKVTEKGKYVELRCDPISGHTALYWYRQSLGQGPEFLIYFQGTGAADDSGLPNDRFFAVRPEGSVSTLKIQRTERGDSAVYLCASSLGQGVHHTQYFGPGTRLTVL.

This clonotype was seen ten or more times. The chain's CDR3 is CASSPADRTVSGANVLTF. The DNA for the CDR3 is TGTGCCAGCAGCCCCGCGGACAGAACCGTCTCTGGGGCCAACGTCCTGACTTTC. V usage is TRBV11-3 and J usage is TRBJ2-6; possibly TRBD1 for D (6 bases). The germline V and J ends were trimmed by 5 bases and 0 bases, with 17 bases remaining between them. The CDR3 contains 18 residues. Germline CDR1 reads SGHNT; CDR2 reads YENEEA.

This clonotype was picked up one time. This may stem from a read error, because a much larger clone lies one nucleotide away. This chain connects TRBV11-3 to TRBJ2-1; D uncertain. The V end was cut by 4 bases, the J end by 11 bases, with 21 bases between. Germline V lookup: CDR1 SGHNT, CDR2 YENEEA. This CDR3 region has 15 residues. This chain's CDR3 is CASSSRTVSYSKQFF. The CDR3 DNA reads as TGTGCCAGCAGCTCTCGGACCGTCTCCTACAGTAAGCAGTTCTTC.

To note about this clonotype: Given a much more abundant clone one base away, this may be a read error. The CDR3 region has the DNA TGTGCCAGCAGCCTTACTCAGTGTTCCTACAATGAGCAGTTCTTC. This gives the protein CASSLTQCSYNEQFF. V gene TRBV7-6 combines with J gene TRBJ2-1; D ambiguous. There are 15 residues in the CDR3. The V end lost 5 bases, the J end lost 1 base, and 12 bases lay between the germline ends. Germline V gene data show CDR1 as SGHVS and CDR2 as FNYEAQ. The complete variable domain, with remaining parts taken from reference TRBV7-6 and TRBJ2-1, reads GAGVSQSPRYKVTKRGQDVALRCDPISGHVSLYWYRQALGQGPEFLTYFNYEAQQDKSGLPNDRFSAERPEGSISTLTIQRTEQRDSAMYRCASSLTQCSYNEQFFGPGTRLTVL.

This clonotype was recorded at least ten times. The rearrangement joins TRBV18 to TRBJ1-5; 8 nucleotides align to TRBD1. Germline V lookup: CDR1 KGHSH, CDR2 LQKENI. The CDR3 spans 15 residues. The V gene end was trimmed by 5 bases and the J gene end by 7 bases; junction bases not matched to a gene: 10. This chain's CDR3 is CASSSGGDRGQPQHF. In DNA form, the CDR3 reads TGTGCCAGCTCAAGCGGGGGTGACAGGGGCCAGCCCCAGCATTTT.

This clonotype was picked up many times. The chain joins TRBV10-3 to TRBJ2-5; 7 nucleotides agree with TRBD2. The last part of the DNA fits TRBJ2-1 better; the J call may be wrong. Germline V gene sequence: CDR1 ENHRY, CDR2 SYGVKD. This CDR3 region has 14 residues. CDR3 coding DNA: TGTGCCACAACAGCCGCGGGGGAGGTGGGTGAGCAGTTCTTC. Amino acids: CATTAAGEVGEQFF.